The entry below gives a single T cell receptor (beta chain) sequence along with its context. Its antigen is not identified. 60 Vbeta and 13 Jbeta primers were used in PCR. Assay: immunoSEQ multiplex PCR; the TCRdb copy retains only in-frame clones and omits some. The sample carries about 170,000 clones, 80% to 85% recorded once. This specimen belongs to a study of cytomegalovirus exposure and HLA in healthy donors. Study-wide results and limits: Rare sequences made up most TCRs, while some public TCRs were found in many donors.

The sequence came from a boy aged 2 to 10 in good health and CMV-seronegative. The sample taken for sequencing was PBMCs.

The CDR3 region has the DNA TGTGCCAGCGGGACATATAAGACCTACGAGCAGTACTTC. Protein product: CASGTYKTYEQYF. The V call is TRBV7-2, the J call TRBJ2-7; weak D call: TRBD1 (6 bases). This CDR3 comprises 13 residues. CDR1 is SGHTA and CDR2 is FQGNSA in the germline V gene. V was shortened by 8 bases and J by 2 bases, with 13 bases between the two germline ends.